These T cell receptor beta chains were read from a single sample in a study of identical twins. TCRdb analysed the 5' RACE reads with MiXCR anew, one entry per CDR3 protein. The repertoire holds 600,000 to 800,000 distinct CDR3 sequences, with 21% as singletons. These data are also associated with another study on T cells expressing NK-cell markers.

Specimen: PBMCs. The receptors here all came from a woman aged 18 to 35 in good health. Each CDR3 is given with its conserved first and last residue. D genes are given only for firm matches. Some rows mark clone size as missing; the rest say once, few, many or name a class of expanded clone.

clone size	D gene	J gene	V gene	CDR3 protein	CDR3 DNA
.	.	TRBJ1-1	TRBV5-1	CASSPQDLTEAFF	TGCGCCAGCAGCCCCCAAGACTTGACTGAAGCTTTCTTT
.	.	TRBJ2-5	TRBV2	CANRQTIQETQYF	TGTGCCAACCGACAGACAATCCAAGAGACCCAGTACTTC
.	.	TRBJ2-5	TRBV5-1	CASSLGAAGGETQYF	TGCGCCAGCAGCTTGGGGGCAGCCGGTGGGGAGACCCAGTACTTC
few	.	TRBJ2-7	TRBV9	CASSPKTGPSYEQYF	TGTGCCAGCAGCCCCAAAACCGGGCCCTCCTACGAGCAGTACTTC
.	.	TRBJ2-7	TRBV12-3/TRBV12-4	CASTRTREDYEQYF	TGTGCCAGCACCCGAACAAGGGAAGACTACGAGCAGTACTTC
many	.	TRBJ1-1	TRBV7-9	CASSPRVGPPMNTEAFF	TGTGCCAGCAGCCCCCGTGTGGGTCCGCCCATGAACACTGAAGCTTTCTTT
few	.	TRBJ2-1	TRBV20-1	CSALGGAYNEQFF	TGCAGTGCCCTTGGAGGGGCTTACAATGAGCAGTTCTTC
many	.	TRBJ2-5	TRBV29-1	CSVEKGNQETQYF	TGCAGCGTTGAAAAAGGGAATCAAGAGACCCAGTACTTC
few	TRBD1	TRBJ2-7	TRBV27	CASSLTGSAYEQYF	TGTGCCAGCAGTTTGACAGGGTCTGCGTACGAGCAGTACTTC
few	.	TRBJ2-3	TRBV21-1	CASSKREGPTDTQYF	TGTGCCAGCAGCAAAAGGGAGGGTCCCACAGATACGCAGTATTTT
few	.	TRBJ1-4	TRBV12-3/TRBV12-4	CASSLESYNEKLFF	TGTGCCAGCAGTTTAGAAAGCTATAATGAAAAACTGTTTTTT
few	.	TRBJ2-3	TRBV2	CASSEALGIGTDTQYF	TGTGCCAGCAGTGAAGCTCTCGGGATCGGGACAGATACGCAGTATTTT
.	.	TRBJ2-2	TRBV18	CASSPFYSSNTGELFF	TGTGCCAGCTCACCATTTTACAGCAGTAACACCGGGGAGCTGTTTTTT
many	.	TRBJ2-1	TRBV12-3/TRBV12-4	CASSFSRANEQFF	TGTGCCAGCAGTTTCAGCAGGGCCAATGAGCAGTTCTTC
few	TRBD2	TRBJ2-3	TRBV6-5	CAASGSTDTQYF	TGTGCCGCTAGCGGGAGCACAGATACGCAGTATTTT
few	TRBD1	TRBJ2-5	TRBV4-2	CASSRQDRGQETQYF	TGTGCCAGCAGCCGACAGGACAGGGGCCAAGAGACCCAGTACTTC
.	.	TRBJ2-1	TRBV5-1	CASSLQQQQFF	TGCGCCAGCAGCTTGCAGCAGCAGCAGTTCTTC
.	.	TRBJ2-3	TRBV20-1	CSARAQRVRTDTQYF	TGCAGTGCTAGGGCACAGCGGGTGCGCACAGATACGCAGTATTTT
many	.	TRBJ1-1	TRBV6-5	CASSYGERTEAFF	TGTGCCAGCAGTTACGGGGAAAGGACTGAAGCTTTCTTT
.	.	TRBJ2-3	TRBV7-9	CASSLDFLPDTQYF	TGTGCCAGCAGCTTAGACTTTCTTCCAGATACGCAGTATTTT
.	.	TRBJ2-2	TRBV12-3/TRBV12-4	CASNDRDTGEPFF	TGTGCCAGCAATGACCGGGACACCGGGGAGCCGTTTTTT
.	TRBD1	TRBJ2-2	TRBV3-1	CASSQVGGQAPHTGELFF	TGTGCCAGCAGCCAAGTGGGGGGACAGGCCCCCCACACCGGGGAGCTGTTTTTT
few	.	TRBJ1-3	TRBV4-3	CASSQGDRSGNTIYF	TGCGCCAGCAGCCAGGGTGACAGATCTGGAAACACCATATATTTT
few	.	TRBJ2-2	TRBV12-3/TRBV12-4	CASSFNRQGTGELFF	TGTGCCAGCAGTTTTAACCGGCAGGGGACCGGGGAGCTGTTTTTT
few	TRBD2	TRBJ2-2	TRBV20-1	CSARSLSGHGELFF	TGCAGTGCTAGGTCCCTTAGCGGGCACGGGGAGCTGTTTTTT
.	.	TRBJ1-1	TRBV10-3	CAISENAAEAFF	TGTGCCATCAGTGAGAACGCAGCTGAAGCTTTCTTT
many	TRBD2	TRBJ2-3	TRBV20-1	CSASASGPSTTQYF	TGCAGTGCTAGCGCTAGCGGGCCCTCTACTACGCAGTATTTT
few	.	TRBJ2-3	TRBV5-6	CASVEMRTSTDTQYF	TGTGCCAGCGTGGAGATGCGTACTAGCACAGATACGCAGTATTTT
.	TRBD2	TRBJ2-7	TRBV7-6	CASSFGTSASEQYF	TGTGCCAGCAGCTTTGGGACTAGCGCCTCCGAGCAGTACTTC